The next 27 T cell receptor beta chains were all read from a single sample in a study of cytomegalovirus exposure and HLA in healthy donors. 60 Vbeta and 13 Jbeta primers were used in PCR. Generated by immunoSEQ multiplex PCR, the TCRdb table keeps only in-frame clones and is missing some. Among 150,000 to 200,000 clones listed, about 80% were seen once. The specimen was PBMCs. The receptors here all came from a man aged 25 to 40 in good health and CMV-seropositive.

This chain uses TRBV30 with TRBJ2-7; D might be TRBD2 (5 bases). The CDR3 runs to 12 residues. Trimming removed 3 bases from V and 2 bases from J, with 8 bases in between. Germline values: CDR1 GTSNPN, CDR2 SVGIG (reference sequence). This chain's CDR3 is CAWSGITYEQYF. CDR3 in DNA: TGTGCCTGGAGCGGGATTACCTACGAGCAGTACTTC.

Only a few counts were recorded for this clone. The CDR3 nucleotides are TGTGCCAGCACCACCCGCCCCCCCGGGACAGGAAAATTCTCTGGGGCCAACGTCCTGACTTTC. Translated: CASTTRPPGTGKFSGANVLTF. The gene calls are TRBV28 and TRBJ2-6; 8 bases map to TRBD1. The germline V gene has CDR1 MDHEN and CDR2 SYDVKM. J lost 0 bases, V lost 7 bases, and 20 bases had no gene match. This CDR3 is built from 21 residues.

CDR3 amino acids: CASSESLSGRFNTQYF. The CDR3 DNA sequence: TGCGCCAGCAGTGAGTCATTGAGCGGGAGATTCAATACGCAGTATTTT. The chain has TRBV10-2 and TRBJ2-3, with 8 bases identical to TRBD2. CDR3 length: 16 amino acids. The germline gives CDR1 WSHSY, CDR2 SAAADI. The V and J ends lost 0 bases and 7 bases, in that order; junction bases with no gene match: 9.

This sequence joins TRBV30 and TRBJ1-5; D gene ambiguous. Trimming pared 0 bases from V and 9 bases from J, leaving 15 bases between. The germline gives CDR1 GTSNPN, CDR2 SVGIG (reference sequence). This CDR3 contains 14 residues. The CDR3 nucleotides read TGTGCCTGGAGTGTAACGGGCGGAGGAGGGCCCCAGCATTTT. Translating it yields CAWSVTGGGGPQHF.

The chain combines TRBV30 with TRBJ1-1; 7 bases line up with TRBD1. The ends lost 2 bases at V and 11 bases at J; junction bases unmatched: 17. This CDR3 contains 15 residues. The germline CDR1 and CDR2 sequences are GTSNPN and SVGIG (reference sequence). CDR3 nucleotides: TGTGCCTGGAGTCCTCGCGACAGGGTTTATAATACGGCTTTCTTT. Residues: CAWSPRDRVYNTAFF.

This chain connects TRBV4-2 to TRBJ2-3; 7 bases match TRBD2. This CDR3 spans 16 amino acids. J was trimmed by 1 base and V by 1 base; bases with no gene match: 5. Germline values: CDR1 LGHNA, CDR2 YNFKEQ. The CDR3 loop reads CASSQVRTSGTDTQYF. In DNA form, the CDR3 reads TGTGCCAGCAGCCAAGTACGCACTAGCGGCACAGATACGCAGTATTTT.

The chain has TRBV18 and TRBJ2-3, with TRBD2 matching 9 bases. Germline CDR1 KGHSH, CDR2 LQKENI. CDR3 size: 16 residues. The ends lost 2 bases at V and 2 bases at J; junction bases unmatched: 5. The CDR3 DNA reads TGTGCCAGCTCACCAATAGCGGGAGAGAACACAGATACGCAGTATTTT. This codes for CASSPIAGENTDTQYF.

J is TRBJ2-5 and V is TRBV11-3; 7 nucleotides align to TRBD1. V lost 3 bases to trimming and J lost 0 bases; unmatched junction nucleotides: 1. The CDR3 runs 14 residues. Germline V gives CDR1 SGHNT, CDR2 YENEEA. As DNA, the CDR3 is TGTGCCAGCAGCTTCGGGACAGACCAAGAGACCCAGTACTTC. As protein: CASSFGTDQETQYF.

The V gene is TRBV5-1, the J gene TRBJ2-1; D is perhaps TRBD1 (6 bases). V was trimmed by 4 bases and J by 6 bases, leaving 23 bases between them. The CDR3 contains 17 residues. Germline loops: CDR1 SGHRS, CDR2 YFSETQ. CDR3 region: CASSRQTGSNVVNEQFF. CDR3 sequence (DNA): TGCGCCAGCAGCCGACAAACAGGGTCGAATGTCGTCAATGAGCAGTTCTTC.

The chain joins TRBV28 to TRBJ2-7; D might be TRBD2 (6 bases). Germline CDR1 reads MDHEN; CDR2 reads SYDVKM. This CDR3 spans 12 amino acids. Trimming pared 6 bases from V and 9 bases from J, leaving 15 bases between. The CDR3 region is CASSPIGGGQYF. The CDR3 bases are TGTGCCAGCAGCCCCATCGGGGGTGGGCAGTACTTC.

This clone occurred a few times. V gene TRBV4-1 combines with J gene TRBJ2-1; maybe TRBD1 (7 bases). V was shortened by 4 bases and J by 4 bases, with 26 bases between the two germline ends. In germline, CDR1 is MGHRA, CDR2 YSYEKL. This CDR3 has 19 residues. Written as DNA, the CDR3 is TGCGCCAGCAGCCGCCAACAGGGGCGGGGTAGCGGAAAGTACAATGAGCAGTTCTTC. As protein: CASSRQQGRGSGKYNEQFF.

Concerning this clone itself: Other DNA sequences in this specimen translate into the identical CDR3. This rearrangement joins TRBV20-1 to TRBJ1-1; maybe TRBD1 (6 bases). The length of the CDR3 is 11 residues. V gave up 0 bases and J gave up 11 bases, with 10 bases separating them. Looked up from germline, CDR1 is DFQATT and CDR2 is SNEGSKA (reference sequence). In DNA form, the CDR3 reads TGCAGTGCTAGAGATGAGGGGGGGGCTTTCTTT. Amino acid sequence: CSARDEGGAFF.

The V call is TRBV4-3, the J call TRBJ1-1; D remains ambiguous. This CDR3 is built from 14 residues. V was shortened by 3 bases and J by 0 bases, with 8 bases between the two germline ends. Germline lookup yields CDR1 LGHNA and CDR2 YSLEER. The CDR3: CASSQALMNTEAFF. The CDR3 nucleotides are TGCGCCAGCAGCCAGGCCCTTATGAACACTGAAGCTTTCTTT.

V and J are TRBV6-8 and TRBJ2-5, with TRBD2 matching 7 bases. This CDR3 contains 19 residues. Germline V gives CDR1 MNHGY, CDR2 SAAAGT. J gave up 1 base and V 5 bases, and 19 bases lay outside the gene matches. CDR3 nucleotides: TGTGCCAGCAGTCATGGGACTAAGGCAAACGAAAGGCCCCAAGAGACCCAGTACTTC. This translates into CASSHGTKANERPQETQYF.

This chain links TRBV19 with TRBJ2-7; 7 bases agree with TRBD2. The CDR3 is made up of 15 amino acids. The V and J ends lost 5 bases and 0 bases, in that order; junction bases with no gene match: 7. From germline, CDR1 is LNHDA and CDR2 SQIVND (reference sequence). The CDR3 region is CASSPGLGSSYEQYF. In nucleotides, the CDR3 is TGTGCCAGTAGTCCTGGACTAGGGAGCTCCTACGAGCAGTACTTC.

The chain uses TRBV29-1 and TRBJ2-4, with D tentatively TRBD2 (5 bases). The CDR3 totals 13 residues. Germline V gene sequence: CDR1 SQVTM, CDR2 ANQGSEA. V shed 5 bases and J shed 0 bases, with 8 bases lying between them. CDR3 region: CSVRGLAKNIQYF. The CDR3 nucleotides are TGCAGCGTTAGAGGGTTAGCCAAAAACATTCAGTACTTC.

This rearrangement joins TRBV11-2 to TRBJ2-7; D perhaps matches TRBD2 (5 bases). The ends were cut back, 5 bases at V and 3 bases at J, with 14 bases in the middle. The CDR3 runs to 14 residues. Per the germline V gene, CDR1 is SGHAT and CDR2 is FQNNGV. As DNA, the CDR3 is TGTGCCAGCAGCAAGCCCGGGAACATCTACGAGCAGTACTTC. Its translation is CASSKPGNIYEQYF.

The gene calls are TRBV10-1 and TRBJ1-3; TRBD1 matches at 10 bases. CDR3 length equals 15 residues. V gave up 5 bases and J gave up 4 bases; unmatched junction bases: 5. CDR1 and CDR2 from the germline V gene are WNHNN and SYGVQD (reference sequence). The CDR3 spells CASSRDRGPGNTIYF. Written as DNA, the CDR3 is TGCGCCAGCAGTCGGGACAGGGGACCCGGAAACACCATATATTTT.

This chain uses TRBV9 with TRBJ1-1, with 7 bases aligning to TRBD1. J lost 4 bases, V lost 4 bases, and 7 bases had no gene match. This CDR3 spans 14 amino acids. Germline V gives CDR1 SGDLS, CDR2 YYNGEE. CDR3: CASSPGQLGTEAFF. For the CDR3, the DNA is TGTGCCAGCAGCCCGGGACAGCTGGGCACTGAAGCTTTCTTT.

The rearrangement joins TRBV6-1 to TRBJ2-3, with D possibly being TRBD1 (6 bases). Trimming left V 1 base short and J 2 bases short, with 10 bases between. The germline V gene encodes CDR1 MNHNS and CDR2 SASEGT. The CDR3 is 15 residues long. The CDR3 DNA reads TGTGCCAGCAGTGAAGGGGACAACCTCACAGATACGCAGTATTTT. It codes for CASSEGDNLTDTQYF.

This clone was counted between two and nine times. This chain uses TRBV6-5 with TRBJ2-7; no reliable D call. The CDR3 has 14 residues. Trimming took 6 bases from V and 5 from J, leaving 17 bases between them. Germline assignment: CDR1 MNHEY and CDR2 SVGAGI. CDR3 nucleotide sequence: TGTGCCAGCAGCCTCACGAGGTCCGCGAACGAGCAGTACTTC. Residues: CASSLTRSANEQYF.

CDR3 amino acids: CASSGIQGANSPLHF. CDR3 nucleotides: TGTGCCAGCAGTGGAATACAGGGCGCGAATTCACCCCTCCACTTT. The chain recombines TRBV2 with TRBJ1-6; D might be TRBD1 (6 bases). Germline V gives CDR1 SNHLY, CDR2 FYNNEI. The CDR3 sequence is 15 residues long. Between the trimmed V and J ends, which lost 4 bases and 7 bases, there was a span of 14 bases.

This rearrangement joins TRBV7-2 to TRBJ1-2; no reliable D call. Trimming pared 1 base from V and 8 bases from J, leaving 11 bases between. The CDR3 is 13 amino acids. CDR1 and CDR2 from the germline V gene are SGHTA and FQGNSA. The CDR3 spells CASSLDQWRGYTF. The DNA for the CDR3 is TGTGCCAGCAGCTTAGATCAATGGAGGGGCTACACCTTC.

The CDR3 nucleotides read TGTGCCAGCAGCCTCGGACAGGGGACTGGAAAACTGTTTTTT. It is translated as CASSLGQGTGKLFF. The chain joins TRBV27 to TRBJ1-4, with 9 bases identical to TRBD1. Losses at the gene ends were 6 bases for V and 10 bases for J; bases not matched to a gene: 9. This CDR3 spans 14 amino acids. Germline V CDR1 and CDR2: MNHEY, SMNVEV (reference sequence). The full variable domain, with the rest looked up from reference TRBV27 and TRBJ1-4, is EAQVTQNPRYLITVTGKKLTVTCSQNMNHEYMSWYRQDPGLGLRQIYYSMNVEVTDKGDVPEGYKVSRKEKRNFPLILESPSPNQTSLYFCASSLGQGTGKLFFGSGTQLSVL.

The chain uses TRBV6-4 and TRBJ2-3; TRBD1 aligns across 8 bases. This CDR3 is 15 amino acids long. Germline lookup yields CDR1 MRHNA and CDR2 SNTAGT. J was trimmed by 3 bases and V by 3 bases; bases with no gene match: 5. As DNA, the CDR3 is TGTGCCAGCAGTGAACGCGACAGGGGAACAGATACGCAGTATTTT. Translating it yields CASSERDRGTDTQYF.

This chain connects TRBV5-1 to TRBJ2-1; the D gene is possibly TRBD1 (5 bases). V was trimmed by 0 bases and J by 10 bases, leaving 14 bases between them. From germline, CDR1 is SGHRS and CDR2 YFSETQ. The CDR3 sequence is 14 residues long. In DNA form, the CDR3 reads TGCGCCAGCAGCTTGGGGCAGGGAAGAGGCGAGCAGTTCTTC. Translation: CASSLGQGRGEQFF.

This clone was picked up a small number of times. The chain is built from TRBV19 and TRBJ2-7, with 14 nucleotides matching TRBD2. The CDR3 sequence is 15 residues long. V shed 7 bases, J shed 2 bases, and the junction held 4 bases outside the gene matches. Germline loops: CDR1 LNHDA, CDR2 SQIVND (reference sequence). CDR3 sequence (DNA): TGTGCCAGTACCATGGGACTAGCGGGAGCCTACGAGCAGTACTTC. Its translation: CASTMGLAGAYEQYF. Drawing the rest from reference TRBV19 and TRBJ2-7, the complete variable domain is DGGITQSPKYLFRKEGQNVTLSCEQNLNHDAMYWYRQDPGQGLRLIYYSQIVNDFQKGDIAEGYSVSREKKESFPLTVTSAQKNPTAFYLCASTMGLAGAYEQYFGPGTRLTVT.